One and the same sample provided the 23 T cell receptor beta chains below, sequenced in a study of cytotoxic CD8 clonotypes in ibrutinib-treated CLL. Profiling relied on immunoSEQ multiplex PCR, and the TCRdb table lists in-frame clones only, not all of them. The sample consists of over 200,000 clones, over 65% of them appearing once. The starting material was PBMCs, obtained after 12 months of ibrutinib treatment. Source of these receptors: a human donor with chronic lymphocytic leukemia.

V is TRBV5-4 and J is TRBJ2-1; TRBD2 might be the D (5 bases). V was shortened by 1 base and J by 0 bases, with 8 bases between the two germline ends. The CDR3 has 15 amino acids. In germline, CDR1 is SGHNT, CDR2 YYREEE (reference sequence). The CDR3 here is CASSLSGVSYNEQFF. CDR3 sequence (DNA): TGTGCCAGCAGCTTGTCCGGGGTCTCCTACAATGAGCAGTTCTTC.

The chain joins TRBV4-2 to TRBJ2-5; the match to TRBD2 covers 9 bases. Germline CDR1 reads LGHNA; CDR2 reads YNFKEQ. V shed 1 base and J 2 bases; nucleotides not matched to a gene: 5. The CDR3 contains 16 residues. Here the CDR3 DNA reads TGTGCCAGCAGCCAAGTAGTAAGCGGGGGGCAAGAGACCCAGTACTTC. Protein sequence: CASSQVVSGGQETQYF.

The rearrangement uses TRBV28 and TRBJ1-5, with D possibly matching TRBD1 (6 bases). CDR1 is MDHEN and CDR2 is SYDVKM in the germline V gene. The length of the CDR3 is 13 residues. The V and J ends lost 8 bases and 5 bases respectively, with 13 bases between them. The CDR3 nucleotides are TGTGCCAGCTCGGCCGGGGGCGATCAGCCCCAGCATTTT. Its translation: CASSAGGDQPQHF.

The V call is TRBV19, the J call TRBJ1-5; a weak D match, TRBD1 (6 bases). Germline values: CDR1 LNHDA, CDR2 SQIVND (reference sequence). The length of the CDR3 is 18 residues. V was cut by 7 bases and J by 7 bases, with 29 bases left in between. This CDR3 reads CASTETRGGYSVYQPQHF. DNA for the CDR3: TGTGCCAGTACCGAAACCAGGGGTGGTTATTCAGTTTACCAGCCCCAGCATTTT.

CDR3 residues: CASSYSGQGGLDTQYF. The CDR3 nucleotides read TGTGCCAGCAGTTACTCAGGGCAGGGGGGTTTGGATACGCAGTATTTT. The gene calls are TRBV6-6 and TRBJ2-3, with D possibly being TRBD1 (7 bases). This CDR3 has 16 residues. The ends were cut back, 0 bases at V and 6 bases at J, with 16 bases in the middle. CDR1 and CDR2 from the germline V gene are MNHNY and SVGAGI (reference sequence).

The rearrangement uses TRBV7-2 and TRBJ2-5; D is possibly TRBD1 (6 bases). CDR3 length: 13 residues. Germline V gene data show CDR1 as SGHTA and CDR2 as FQGNSA. V lost 5 bases and J lost 2, with 9 bases in between. The CDR3 nucleotides are TGTGCCAGCAGCCCGGGACAACAAGAGACCCAGTACTTC. Amino acid sequence: CASSPGQQETQYF.

This clone was seen a few times. The V and J genes are TRBV7-2 and TRBJ1-2; D possibly corresponds to TRBD1 (5 bases). CDR3 length: 12 residues. CDR1 is SGHTA, CDR2 FQGNSA, per germline. The CDR3, as DNA: TGTGGCGCACAGGTAGCCAACTATGGCTACACCTTC. The encoded protein is CGAQVANYGYTF. Drawing the rest from reference TRBV7-2 and TRBJ1-2, the complete variable domain is GAGVSQSPSNKVTEKGKDVELRCDPISGHTALYWYRQSLGQGLEFLIYFQGNSAPDKSGLPSDRFSAERTGGSVSTLTIQRTQQEDSAVYLCGAQVANYGYTFGSGTRLTVV.

The rearrangement uses TRBV4-3 and TRBJ2-7; D is unclear. Germline loops: CDR1 LGHNA, CDR2 YSLEER. This CDR3 is 14 amino acids long. V shed 2 bases and J shed 0 bases, with 8 bases lying between them. The CDR3 protein is CASSQRTSSYEQYF. In DNA form, the CDR3 reads TGCGCCAGCAGCCAACGAACCAGCTCCTACGAGCAGTACTTC.

The V call is TRBV6-6, the J call TRBJ2-1, with a weak D call TRBD1 (5 bases). V gave up 7 bases and J gave up 3 bases, with 13 bases separating them. CDR1 MNHNY and CDR2 SVGAGI come from the germline V gene (reference sequence). The CDR3 runs 14 residues. The CDR3 sequence: CASTDRNLYNEQFF. CDR3 nucleotide sequence: TGTGCCAGCACCGACAGAAACCTCTACAATGAGCAGTTCTTC.

The chain employs TRBV7-3 and TRBJ1-2; D remains unclear. CDR1 is SGHTA and CDR2 is FQGTGA in the germline V gene. V lost 5 bases and J lost 8, with 18 bases in between. The CDR3 is 14 amino acids. This CDR3 reads CASSNPSLRWGYTF. DNA of the CDR3: TGTGCCAGCAGCAACCCTTCACTCCGCTGGGGCTACACCTTC.

This clone was picked up one time. The gene calls are TRBV10-3 and TRBJ2-1; D is possibly TRBD1 (6 bases). V was clipped by 3 bases and J by 10 bases, with 10 bases between them. The germline CDR1 and CDR2 sequences are ENHRY and SYGVKD. The CDR3 loop spans 12 amino acids. The CDR3 reads CAISEQGGEQFF. The CDR3 nucleotides are TGTGCCATCAGTGAACAGGGCGGGGAGCAGTTCTTC.

The chain joins TRBV9 to TRBJ2-4; tentative D call: TRBD2 (5 bases). CDR3 size: 12 residues. Germline CDR1 is SGDLS and CDR2 is YYNGEE. V lost 1 base and J lost 8, with 7 bases in between. DNA for the CDR3: TGTGCCAGCAGCGTAACCGGGGACATTCAGTACTTC. Protein product: CASSVTGDIQYF.

The chain couples TRBV9 to TRBJ1-4, with 8 positions matching TRBD1. The CDR3 totals 14 residues. The germline CDR1 and CDR2 sequences are SGDLS and YYNGEE. V lost 0 bases and J lost 5; bases outside the gene matches: 0. The DNA for the CDR3 is TGTGCCAGCAGCGTAGGGACAGGGAATGAAAAACTGTTTTTT. Translating it yields CASSVGTGNEKLFF.

This clone was observed a few times. The chain couples TRBV5-1 to TRBJ1-5; 9 bases are shared with TRBD1. CDR1 and CDR2 from the germline V gene are SGHRS and YFSETQ. This CDR3 has 15 residues. V trimming: 0 bases; J trimming: 6 bases; junction bases outside the gene matches: 4. The DNA of the CDR3 is TGCGCCAGCAGCTTGGAAGGGACAGGGCCTCAGCCCCAGCATTTT. Translation gives CASSLEGTGPQPQHF.

V usage is TRBV7-2 and J usage is TRBJ2-2; D not resolved. CDR3 length equals 12 residues. Germline CDR1 is SGHTA and CDR2 is FQGNSA. V lost 3 bases to trimming and J lost 4 bases, with 3 bases between them. CDR3 nucleotide sequence: TGTGCCAGCAGCTTTTCCACCGGGGAGCTGTTTTTT. Amino acids: CASSFSTGELFF.

The genes are TRBV4-1 and TRBJ1-6; 8 bases align to TRBD1. The CDR3 length is 16 residues. Losses at the gene ends were 4 bases for V and 6 bases for J; bases not matched to a gene: 8. Per germline, CDR1 MGHRA and CDR2 YSYEKL. The CDR3 is CASSPQGELANSPLHF. The DNA of the CDR3 is TGCGCCAGCAGCCCACAGGGGGAGTTGGCTAATTCACCCCTCCACTTT.

V is TRBV6-5 and J is TRBJ1-5; TRBD1 might be the D (6 bases). CDR1 and CDR2 (germline): MNHEY, SVGAGI. The ends were cut back, 5 bases at V and 1 base at J, with 12 bases in the middle. The CDR3 sequence is 15 residues long. Here the CDR3 reads CASSKTGRSNQPQHF. CDR3 nucleotides: TGTGCCAGCAGTAAGACAGGACGGAGCAATCAGCCCCAGCATTTT.

This clone was counted at least ten times. The gene calls are TRBV30 and TRBJ2-3; D not resolved. Trimming removed 7 bases at V and 1 base at J, with 12 bases between. The germline gives CDR1 GTSNPN, CDR2 SVGIG (reference sequence). This CDR3 is 13 amino acids long. Here the CDR3 reads CAFYRARTDTQYF. CDR3 coding DNA: TGTGCCTTTTACCGGGCCCGCACAGATACGCAGTATTTT.

The chain recombines TRBV21-1 with TRBJ1-1. TRBV21-1 is assigned pseudogene status. The CDR3 covers 10 residues. CDR3 amino acids: CASALGKAFF. The CDR3, as DNA: TGTGCCAGTGCCCTAGGGAAAGCTTTCTTT.

This sequence joins TRBV30 and TRBJ1-1; tentative D call: TRBD1 (5 bases). The CDR3 length is 14 residues. CDR1 is GTSNPN, CDR2 SVGIG, per germline (reference sequence). Trimming left V 0 bases short and J 4 bases short, with 12 bases between. The chain's CDR3 is CAWSVPRAFTEAFF. The DNA of the CDR3 is TGTGCCTGGAGTGTACCCAGGGCATTCACTGAAGCTTTCTTT.

A note on this clone: An end of the junction differs from the germline gene, which may be a read error. The chain joins TRBV7-7 to TRBJ2-3; D is uncertain. From germline, CDR1 is SSHAT and CDR2 FNYEAQ (reference sequence). This CDR3 spans 13 amino acids. As DNA, the CDR3 is TGTGCTAGCAGCTTAGCCGGTGAGGACCTACGGTATTTT. Its protein is CASSLAGEDLRYF.

The chain uses TRBV27 and TRBJ1-2; no definite D call. The CDR3 has 14 amino acids. The germline V gene encodes CDR1 MNHEY and CDR2 SMNVEV (reference sequence). The V end lost 2 bases, the J end lost 0 bases, and 7 bases lay between the germline ends. The chain's CDR3 is CASSLIGSNYGYTF. CDR3 bases: TGTGCCAGCAGTTTAATAGGGTCTAACTATGGCTACACCTTC.

V is TRBV4-3 and J is TRBJ1-1; 7 positions match TRBD1. The CDR3 totals 15 residues. Germline values: CDR1 LGHNA, CDR2 YSLEER. J was trimmed by 3 bases and V by 0 bases; bases with no gene match: 4. The CDR3 loop is CASSQDRGIDTEAFF. The CDR3 DNA is TGCGCCAGCAGCCAAGACAGGGGGATCGACACTGAAGCTTTCTTT.